This record concerns one T cell receptor beta chain sequence. No cognate antigen has been identified for it. No base quality values were provided; no much bigger clone lies one nucleotide off. The record originates from a study of shared clonotypes between healthy human individuals (dated by TCRdb to 2019 to 2021). Describing the broader study: A couple of women and a few men aged 18 to 49 years were included in the cohort. Between about 0.9 and 10 billion PBMCs per donor were obtained by leukapheresis. To estimate repertoire size and how much clonotypes are shared between individuals, the study performed deep sequencing of blood TCR repertoires from a few healthy adults. To increase sequencing depth and limit assay-specific biases, different laboratories used diverse techniques to prepare libraries and sequence TCR repertoires. Paper-wide results and their limitations: Sampling was restricted to blood, and TCR repertoires in tissues likely differ from the TCR repertoires found in blood. The genetic and exposure-history diversity represented was limited by the small number of donors. Pairwise subsampling led to the expectation that sequencing depth would affect the degree of clonotype sharing among donors.

The donors were healthy, HIV-negative adults with no recently reported acute infections or vaccinations. Every donor was a Caucasian adult residing in Nashville, Tennessee, USA. In the unsorted samples, some 100 million PBMCs were counted, and genomic DNA was extracted using the QIAamp DNA Blood Mini kit. Blood was obtained by leukapheresis, after which PBMCs were separated by Ficoll-Histopaque density gradient centrifugation and cryopreserved in liquid nitrogen vapor phase. Using the deep immunoSEQ assay, multiplex PCR amplified TCR CDR3 regions from genomic DNA. For each cell subset, the extracted genomic DNA was distributed evenly across all wells of several immunoSEQ 96-well plates, and each plate served as one replicate. For unsorted PBMC, 250 to 350 ng of genomic DNA, equivalent to around 30,000 T cell genomes, went into each replicate PCR. Ten immunoSEQ deep assay plates were used to sequence unsorted PBMC genomic DNA. The purified libraries were quantified using a Qubit 3.0 fluorometer, sized with a Bioanalyzer 2100, and then quantified again using the KAPA Library Quantification kit. Each immunoSEQ 96-well plate was sequenced on its own single-read 150-cycle Illumina NextSeq 550 flow cell. The paper's processing steps were these. Because the immunoSEQ output included only junctional sequences and no quality scores, the filtering could not be the same as the filtering used for full-length reads. To assign V/J genes and CDR3, sequences were annotated against IMGT germline references using PyIR, a Python wrapper for IgBLAST v1.9. Reads were filtered out if the reads had weak V/J assignments (E-value above 1e-6), no CDR3, stop codons, out-of-frame junctions, or ambiguous translated residues. A V3J clonotype was defined by an identical inferred V gene, J gene, and CDR3 amino acid sequence. To compute the percentage overlap between repertoires, the number of shared unique clonotypes was divided by the size of the smaller repertoire. Repertoire richness was assessed with RTK rarefaction, the Chao1 estimator, and Recon v2.1 estimates of unobserved clonotypes. In TCRdb, the immuneACCESS table is reduced to in-frame sequences with V and J assigned. These tables do not hold every clone; where another copy was compared, an unresolved V gene accounts for under half, and the others remain unexplained. That table supplies the V and J calls and clone size; D and trimming were determined from the DNA. The sample table holds about 510,000 clones, of which approximately 79% were seen once. The ten largest clonotypes hold approximately 13% of the sample.

This clonotype was obtained from a middle-aged woman in good health. Some clones in this sample may be carry-over from other donors' samples. The sequenced material came from PBMCs.

The CDR3 region reads CASSLVQGAVEQYF. The nucleotides are TGTGCCAGCAGCTTGGTTCAGGGGGCGGTGGAGCAGTACTTC. Rearrangement joined TRBV5-6 to TRBJ2-7; 8 junctional bases match TRBD1. Inclusive of the bounding cysteine and phenylalanine, the CDR3 is 14 residues long. Only the CDR3 DNA stays, 42 bases, in frame from base 1. From a lookup of the germline V gene, CDR1 and CDR2 are SGHDT and YYEEEE. After removal of 0 bases from V and 7 bases from J, the junction retains 6 bases not matched to a gene.